Here is one T cell receptor beta chain with its context. No antigen is known for it. The data are from a study of CD8 T cells in ankylosing spondylitis. General observations from the study: Researchers reportedly found disease-linked clones significantly enriched in matched ankylosing spondylitis synovial fluid. Earlier authors reported some of these motif variants in reactive arthritis synovial fluid and blood. A TCR beta motif of 7 to 9 highly homologous variants seemed to mark ankylosing spondylitis blood. Clones that were linked to disease were CD8+ and were relatively rare in peripheral blood.

From germline, CDR1 is SGHRS and CDR2 YFSETQ. The CDR3 is 17 residues long. Germline trimming cut 5 bases from V and 0 bases from J; bases unmatched to any gene: 12. A quantitative 5'-RACE method, one with molecular barcodes, was used to make TCR beta libraries. TCRdb called the 5' RACE reads again in MiXCR, with one record for every CDR3 protein. The table shows approximately 550,000 distinct CDR3 sequences, with over 9.5% occurring only once. This clonotype originated in a male donor with ankylosing spondylitis. Specimen: blood, either unsorted or a sorted T cell fraction (not recorded which). The rearrangement links TRBV5-1 to TRBJ2-5; 8 positions match TRBD2. In nucleotides, the CDR3 is TGCGCCAGCAGATCCGGAACTAGCGGATGGCACCAAGAGACCCAGTACTTC. Amino acids: CASRSGTSGWHQETQYF.